The 6 T cell receptor beta chains presented below share a single source sample, sequenced in a study of blood T cell repertoires in COVID-19. Only in-frame clones appear in the TCRdb table, and some are missing; sequencing was by immunoSEQ multiplex PCR. The sample has 160,000 or so clones; 84% are singletons. The sequenced sample consisted of PBMCs or T cells enriched from blood (not recorded which). The origin of the receptors is a woman aged 45 to 65 who had recovered from COVID-19.

V is TRBV29-1 and J is TRBJ2-3; D is possibly TRBD1 (5 bases). CDR1 and CDR2 (germline): SQVTM, ANQGSEA. The V end lost 4 bases, the J end lost 3 bases, and 11 bases lay between the germline ends. The CDR3 has 13 residues. The CDR3 DNA reads TGCAGCGTTGGACAGAGAATTACAGATACGCAGTATTTT. Translation: CSVGQRITDTQYF.

The chain carries TRBV27 and TRBJ2-2; 14 positions agree with TRBD2. V shed 8 bases, J shed 6 bases, and the junction held 5 bases outside the gene matches. Germline CDR1 and CDR2: MNHEY and SMNVEV (reference sequence). The CDR3 totals 15 residues. CDR3 residues: CASCGTSGGPGELFF. The CDR3 DNA reads as TGTGCCAGCTGTGGGACTAGCGGGGGCCCCGGGGAGCTGTTTTTT.

This chain connects TRBV19 to TRBJ1-1; 7 nucleotides line up with TRBD1. Germline CDR1 LNHDA, CDR2 SQIVND (reference sequence). The ends lost 4 bases at V and 1 base at J; junction bases unmatched: 6. The CDR3 extends over 15 amino acids. The CDR3: CASSTLTGKNTEAFF. DNA of the CDR3: TGTGCCAGTAGTACATTGACAGGGAAGAACACTGAAGCTTTCTTT.

This clone was picked up one time. The CDR3 here is CASSLQTGAQETQYF. The CDR3 nucleotides are TGCGCCAGCAGCTTACAGACTGGGGCTCAAGAGACCCAGTACTTC. V usage is TRBV4-3 and J usage is TRBJ2-5, with a weak D call TRBD1 (5 bases). V was trimmed by 5 bases and J by 2 bases, leaving 15 bases between them. Looked up from germline, CDR1 is LGHNA and CDR2 is YSLEER. CDR3 length: 15 residues.

The chain employs TRBV28 and TRBJ1-2; 7 positions agree with TRBD1. V dropped 6 bases and J dropped 4; count of bases not matched to a gene: 8. Germline-derived CDR1 and CDR2 are MDHEN and SYDVKM. CDR3 length: 14 residues. CDR3 in amino acids: CASRATGQRYGYTF. The CDR3 DNA reads as TGTGCCAGCAGGGCGACAGGGCAACGCTATGGCTACACCTTC.

The rearrangement links TRBV29-1 to TRBJ2-2, with TRBD2 matching 8 bases. CDR3 length: 12 residues. Germline trimming cut 4 bases from V and 5 bases from J; bases unmatched to any gene: 0. The germline V gene encodes CDR1 SQVTM and CDR2 ANQGSEA. The CDR3 here is CSVAGGTGELFF. The CDR3 DNA sequence: TGCAGCGTTGCGGGAGGGACCGGGGAGCTGTTTTTT.